This T cell receptor beta chain was sequenced during a study of blood T cell repertoires in COVID-19. The CDR3 is 16 amino acids. From germline, CDR1 is SGHAT and CDR2 FQNNGV. V was shortened by 6 bases and J by 9 bases, with 27 bases between the two germline ends. Clones were sequenced by immunoSEQ multiplex PCR, and TCRdb holds only the in-frame ones, with some missing. The sample contains 80,000 to 95,000 clones, more than 80% of which appear only once. Sequenced input: peripheral blood. The source of this sequence is a man between 50 and 59 years old with active or convalescent COVID-19. The chain recombines TRBV11-2 with TRBJ2-7; D perhaps matches TRBD2 (6 bases). CDR3 protein: CASSKGSSGDSTTQYF. Written as DNA, the CDR3 is TGTGCCAGCAGTAAAGGGTCGTCGGGAGATTCTACGACGCAGTACTTC.